The clone carrying this TCR beta chain appeared many times. The sample originates from a study of blood T cell repertoires in COVID-19. About the study: Sources were T cells, B-cell-depleted T cells, or PBMCs; the material itself was cDNA or gDNA.

The CDR3 has 16 residues. V was pared by 5 bases and J by 11 bases, with 24 bases between. The V gene's germline CDR1 is LNHDA and CDR2 SQIVND (reference sequence). Participants came from fewer than 25 US areas, aged about 18 to 89 years. Sequencing used immunoSEQ multiplex PCR; TCRdb keeps in-frame clones, though not all of them. The table records around 300,000 clones, almost 90% of them present only once. V gene TRBV19 combines with J gene TRBJ1-4; a weak D match, TRBD1 (5 bases). The source is a woman younger than 30 with acute COVID-19. The sample taken for sequencing was PBMCs or T cells enriched from blood (not recorded which). Here the CDR3 reads CASSPDVGGAARKLFF. In DNA form, the CDR3 reads TGTGCCAGTAGTCCCGACGTGGGTGGGGCGGCGCGCAAACTGTTTTTT.